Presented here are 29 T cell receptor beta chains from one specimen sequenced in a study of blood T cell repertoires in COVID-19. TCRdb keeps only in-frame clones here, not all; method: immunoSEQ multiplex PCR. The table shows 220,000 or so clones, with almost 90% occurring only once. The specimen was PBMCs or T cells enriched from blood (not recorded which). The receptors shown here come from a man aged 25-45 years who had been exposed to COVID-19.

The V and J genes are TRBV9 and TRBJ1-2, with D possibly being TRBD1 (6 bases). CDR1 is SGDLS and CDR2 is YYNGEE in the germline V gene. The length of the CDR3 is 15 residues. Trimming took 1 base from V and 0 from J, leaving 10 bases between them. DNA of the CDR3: TGTGCCAGCAGCGTACAGGGGTCTACTAACTATGGCTACACCTTC. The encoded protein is CASSVQGSTNYGYTF.

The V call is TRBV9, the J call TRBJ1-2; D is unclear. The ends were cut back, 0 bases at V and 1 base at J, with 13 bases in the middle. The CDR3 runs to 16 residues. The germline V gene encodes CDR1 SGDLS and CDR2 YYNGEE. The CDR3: CASSVDPTGGNYGYTF. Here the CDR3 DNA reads TGTGCCAGCAGCGTAGACCCCACCGGAGGTAACTATGGCTACACCTTC.

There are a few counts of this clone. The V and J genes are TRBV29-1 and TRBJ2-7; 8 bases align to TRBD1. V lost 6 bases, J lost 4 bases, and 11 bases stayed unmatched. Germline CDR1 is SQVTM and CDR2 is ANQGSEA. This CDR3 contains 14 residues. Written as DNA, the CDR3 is TGCAGCGTAGGCCCGCGGACAGGGAGGTACGAGCAGTACTTC. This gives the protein CSVGPRTGRYEQYF.

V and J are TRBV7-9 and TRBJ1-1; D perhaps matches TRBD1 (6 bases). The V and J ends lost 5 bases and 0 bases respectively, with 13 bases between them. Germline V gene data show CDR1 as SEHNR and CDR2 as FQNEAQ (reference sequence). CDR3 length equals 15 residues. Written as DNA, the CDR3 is TGTGCCAGCAGCCTCTTGACAGGCATGAACACTGAAGCTTTCTTT. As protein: CASSLLTGMNTEAFF.

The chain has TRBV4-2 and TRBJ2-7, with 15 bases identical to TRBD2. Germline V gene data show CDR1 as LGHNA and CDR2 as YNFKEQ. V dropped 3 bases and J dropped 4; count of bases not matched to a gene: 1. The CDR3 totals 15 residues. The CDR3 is CASSQGLAGGYEQYF. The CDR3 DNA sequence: TGTGCCAGCAGCCAGGGACTAGCGGGGGGTTACGAGCAGTACTTC.

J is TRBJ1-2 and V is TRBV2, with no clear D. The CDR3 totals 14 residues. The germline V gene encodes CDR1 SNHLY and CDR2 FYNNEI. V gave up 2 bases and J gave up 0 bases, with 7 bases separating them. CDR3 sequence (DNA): TGTGCCAGCAGTGAAAGTGGAGCTAACTATGGCTACACCTTC. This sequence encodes CASSESGANYGYTF.

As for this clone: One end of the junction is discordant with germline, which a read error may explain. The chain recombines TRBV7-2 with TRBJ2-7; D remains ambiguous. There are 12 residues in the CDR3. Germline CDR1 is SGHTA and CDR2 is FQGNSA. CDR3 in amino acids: CASSQNSHEQYF. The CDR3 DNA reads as TGTGCCAGCAGCCAAAACTCCCACGAGCAGTACTTC.

The CDR3 nucleotides are TGTGCCAGCTCACCACTAGGGGGACAGATTGAGGAGTACTTC. This codes for CASSPLGGQIEEYF. V and J are TRBV18 and TRBJ2-4; 7 positions match TRBD1. The CDR3 runs 14 residues. J lost 14 bases, V lost 1 base, and 11 bases had no gene match. CDR1 is KGHSH and CDR2 is LQKENI in the germline V gene.

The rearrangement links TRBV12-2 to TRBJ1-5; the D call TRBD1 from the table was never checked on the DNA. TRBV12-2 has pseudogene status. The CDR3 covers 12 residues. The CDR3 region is CASRFRQEPQHF. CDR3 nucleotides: TGTGCAAGTCGCTTTCGCCAGGAGCCCCAGCATTTT.

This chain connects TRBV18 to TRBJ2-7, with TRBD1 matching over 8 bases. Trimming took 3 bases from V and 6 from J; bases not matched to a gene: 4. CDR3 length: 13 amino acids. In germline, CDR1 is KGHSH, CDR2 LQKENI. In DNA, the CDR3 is TGTGCCAGCTCACCTGGACAGGGACTCGAGCAGTACTTC. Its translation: CASSPGQGLEQYF.

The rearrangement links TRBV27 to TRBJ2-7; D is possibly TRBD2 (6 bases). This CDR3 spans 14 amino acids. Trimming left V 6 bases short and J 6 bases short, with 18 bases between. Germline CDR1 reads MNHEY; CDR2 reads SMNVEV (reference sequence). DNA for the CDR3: TGTGCCAGCAGCTGGAGGGCACGGGGCTCCGAGCAGTACTTC. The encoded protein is CASSWRARGSEQYF.

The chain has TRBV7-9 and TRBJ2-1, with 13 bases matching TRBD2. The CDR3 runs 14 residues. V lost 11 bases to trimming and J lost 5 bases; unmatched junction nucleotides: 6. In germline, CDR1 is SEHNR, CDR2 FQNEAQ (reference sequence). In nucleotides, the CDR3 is TGTGCCGTACGACTAGCGGGGGGTGACAATGAGCAGTTCTTC. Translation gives CAVRLAGGDNEQFF.

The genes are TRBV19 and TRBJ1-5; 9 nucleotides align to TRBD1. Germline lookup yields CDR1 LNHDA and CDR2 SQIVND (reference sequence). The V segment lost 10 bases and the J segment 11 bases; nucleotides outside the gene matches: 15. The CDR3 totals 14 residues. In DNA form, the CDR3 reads TGTGCCACCCGGGACAGGGCTTTAATATGGGCCCAGCATTTT. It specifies CATRDRALIWAQHF.

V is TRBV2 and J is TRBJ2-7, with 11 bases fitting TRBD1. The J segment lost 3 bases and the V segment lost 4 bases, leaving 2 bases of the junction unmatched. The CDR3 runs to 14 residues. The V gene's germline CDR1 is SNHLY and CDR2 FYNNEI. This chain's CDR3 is CASSGGTGGYEQYF. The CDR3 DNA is TGTGCCAGCAGTGGTGGGACAGGGGGCTACGAGCAGTACTTC.

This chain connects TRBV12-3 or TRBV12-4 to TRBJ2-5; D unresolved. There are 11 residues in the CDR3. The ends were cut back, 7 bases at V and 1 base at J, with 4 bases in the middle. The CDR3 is CASTSQETQYF. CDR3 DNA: TGTGCCAGCACCTCCCAAGAGACCCAGTACTTC.

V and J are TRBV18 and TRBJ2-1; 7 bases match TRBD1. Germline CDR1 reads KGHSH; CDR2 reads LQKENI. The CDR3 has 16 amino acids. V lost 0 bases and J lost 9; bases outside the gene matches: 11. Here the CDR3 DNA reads TGTGCCAGCTCACCACCGACAGGGATCTTTAAGGTTGAGCAGTTCTTC. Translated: CASSPPTGIFKVEQFF.

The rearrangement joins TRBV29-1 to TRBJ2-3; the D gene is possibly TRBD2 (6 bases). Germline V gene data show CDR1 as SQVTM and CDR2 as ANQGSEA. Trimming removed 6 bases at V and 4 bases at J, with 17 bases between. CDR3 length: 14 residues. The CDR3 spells CSVRGLTGADTQYF. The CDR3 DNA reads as TGCAGCGTGCGGGGCCTAACAGGCGCAGATACGCAGTATTTT.

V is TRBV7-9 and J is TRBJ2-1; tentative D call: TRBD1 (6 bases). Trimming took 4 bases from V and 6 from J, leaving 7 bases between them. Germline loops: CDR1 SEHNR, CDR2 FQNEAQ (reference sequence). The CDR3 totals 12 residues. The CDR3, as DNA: TGTGCCAGCAGCTCAGGGGTCAATGAGCAGTTCTTC. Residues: CASSSGVNEQFF.

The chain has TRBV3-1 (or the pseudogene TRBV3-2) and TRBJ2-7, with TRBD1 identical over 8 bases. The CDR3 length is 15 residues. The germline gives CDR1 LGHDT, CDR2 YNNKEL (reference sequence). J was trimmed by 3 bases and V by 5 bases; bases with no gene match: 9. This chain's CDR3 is CASSLGQGTLYEQYF. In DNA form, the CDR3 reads TGTGCCAGCAGCTTAGGACAGGGAACCCTCTACGAGCAGTACTTC.

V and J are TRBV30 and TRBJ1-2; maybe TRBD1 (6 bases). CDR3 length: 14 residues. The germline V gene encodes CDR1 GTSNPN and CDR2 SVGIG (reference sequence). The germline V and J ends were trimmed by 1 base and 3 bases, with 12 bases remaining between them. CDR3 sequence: CAWSADRIYYGYTF. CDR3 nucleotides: TGTGCCTGGAGTGCGGACAGAATCTACTATGGCTACACCTTC.

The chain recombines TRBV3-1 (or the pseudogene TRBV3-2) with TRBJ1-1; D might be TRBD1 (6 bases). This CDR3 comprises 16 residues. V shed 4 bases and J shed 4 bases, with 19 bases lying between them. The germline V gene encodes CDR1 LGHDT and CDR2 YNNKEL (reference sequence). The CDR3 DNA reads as TGTGCCAGCAGCCTCCCATCGACAGGCGGGTTCACTGAAGCTTTCTTT. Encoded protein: CASSLPSTGGFTEAFF.

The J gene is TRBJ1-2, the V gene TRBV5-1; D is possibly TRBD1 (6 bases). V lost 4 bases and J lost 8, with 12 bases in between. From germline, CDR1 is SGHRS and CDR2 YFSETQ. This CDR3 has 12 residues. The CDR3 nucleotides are TGCGCCAGCAGCGTCAACAGGGAAGGCTACACCTTC. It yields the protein CASSVNREGYTF.

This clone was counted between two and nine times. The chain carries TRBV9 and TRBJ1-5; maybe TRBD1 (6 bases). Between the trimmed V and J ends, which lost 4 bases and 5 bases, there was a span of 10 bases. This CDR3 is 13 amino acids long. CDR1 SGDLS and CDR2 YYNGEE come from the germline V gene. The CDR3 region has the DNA TGTGCCAGCAGCCCGACAGGTGATCAGCCCCAGCATTTT. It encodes CASSPTGDQPQHF.

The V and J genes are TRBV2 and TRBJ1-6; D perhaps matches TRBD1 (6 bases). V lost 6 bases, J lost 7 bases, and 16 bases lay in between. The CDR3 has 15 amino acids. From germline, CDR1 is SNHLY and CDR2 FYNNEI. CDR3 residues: CASSTGQGSNSPLHF. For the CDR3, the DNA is TGTGCCAGCAGCACAGGGCAGGGGTCAAATTCACCCCTCCACTTT.

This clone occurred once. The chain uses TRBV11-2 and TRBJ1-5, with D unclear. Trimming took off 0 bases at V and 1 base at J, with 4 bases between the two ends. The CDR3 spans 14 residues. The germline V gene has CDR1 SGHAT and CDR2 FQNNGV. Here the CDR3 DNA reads TGTGCCAGCAGCTTAGACAGGAGCAATCAGCCCCAGCATTTT. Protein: CASSLDRSNQPQHF.

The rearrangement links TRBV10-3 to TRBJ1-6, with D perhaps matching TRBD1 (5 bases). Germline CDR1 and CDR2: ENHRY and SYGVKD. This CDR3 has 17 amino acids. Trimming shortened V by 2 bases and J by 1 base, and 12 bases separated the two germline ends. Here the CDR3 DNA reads TGTGCCATCAGTGAGGGGGCTCAGATGTCCTATAATTCACCCCTCCACTTT. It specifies CAISEGAQMSYNSPLHF.

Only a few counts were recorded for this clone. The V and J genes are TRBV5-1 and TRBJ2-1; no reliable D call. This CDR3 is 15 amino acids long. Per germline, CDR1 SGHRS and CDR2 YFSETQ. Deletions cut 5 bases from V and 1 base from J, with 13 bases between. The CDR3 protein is CASRTVLLSYNEQFF. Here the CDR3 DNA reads TGCGCCAGCAGAACAGTACTTTTGTCCTACAATGAGCAGTTCTTC. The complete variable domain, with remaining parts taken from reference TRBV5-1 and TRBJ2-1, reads KAGVTQTPRYLIKTRGQQVTLSCSPISGHRSVSWYQQTPGQGLQFLFEYFSETQRNKGNFPGRFSGRQFSNSRSEMNVSTLELGDSALYLCASRTVLLSYNEQFFGPGTRLTVL.

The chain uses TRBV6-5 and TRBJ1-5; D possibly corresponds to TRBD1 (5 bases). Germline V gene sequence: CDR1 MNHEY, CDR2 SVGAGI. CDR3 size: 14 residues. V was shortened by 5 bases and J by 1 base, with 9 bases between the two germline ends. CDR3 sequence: CASSPQGSNQPQHF. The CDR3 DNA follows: TGTGCCAGCAGTCCCCAGGGAAGCAATCAGCCCCAGCATTTT.

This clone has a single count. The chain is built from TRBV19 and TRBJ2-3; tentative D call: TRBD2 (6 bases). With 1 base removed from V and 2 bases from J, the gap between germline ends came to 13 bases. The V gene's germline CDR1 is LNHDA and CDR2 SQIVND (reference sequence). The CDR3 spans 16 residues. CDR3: CASSIVEGSPTDTQYF. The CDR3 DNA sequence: TGTGCCAGTAGTATAGTGGAGGGATCCCCCACAGATACGCAGTATTTT.